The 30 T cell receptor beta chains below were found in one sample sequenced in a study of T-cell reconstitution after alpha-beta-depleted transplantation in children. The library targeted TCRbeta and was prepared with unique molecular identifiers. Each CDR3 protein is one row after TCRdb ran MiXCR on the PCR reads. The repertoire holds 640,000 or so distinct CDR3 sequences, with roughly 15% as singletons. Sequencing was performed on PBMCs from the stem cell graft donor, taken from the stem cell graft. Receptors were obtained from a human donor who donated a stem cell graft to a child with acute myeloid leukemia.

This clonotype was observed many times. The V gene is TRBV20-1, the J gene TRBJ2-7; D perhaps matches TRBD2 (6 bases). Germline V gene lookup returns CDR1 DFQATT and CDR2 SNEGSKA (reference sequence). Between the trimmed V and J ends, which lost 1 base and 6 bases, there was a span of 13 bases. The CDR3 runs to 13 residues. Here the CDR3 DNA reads TGCAGTGCTAGAGCCGGGGGTGCGCCCGAGCAGTACGTC. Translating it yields CSARAGGAPEQYV.

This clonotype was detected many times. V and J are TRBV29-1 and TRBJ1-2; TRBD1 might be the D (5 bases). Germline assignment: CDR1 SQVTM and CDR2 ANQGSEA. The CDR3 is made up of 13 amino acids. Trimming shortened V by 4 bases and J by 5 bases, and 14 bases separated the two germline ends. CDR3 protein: CSVGGQWGYGYTF. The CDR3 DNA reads TGCAGCGTTGGAGGGCAGTGGGGGTATGGCTACACCTTC.

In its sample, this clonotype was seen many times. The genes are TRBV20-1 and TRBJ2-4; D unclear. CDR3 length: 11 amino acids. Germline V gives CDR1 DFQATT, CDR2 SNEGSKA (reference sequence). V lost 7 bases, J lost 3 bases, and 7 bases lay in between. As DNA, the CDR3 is TGCAGTGGGCTAGACAAAAACATTCAGTACTTC. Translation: CSGLDKNIQYF.

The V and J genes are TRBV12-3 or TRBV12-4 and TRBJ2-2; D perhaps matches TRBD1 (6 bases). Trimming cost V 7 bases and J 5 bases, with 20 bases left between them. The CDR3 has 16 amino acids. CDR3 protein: CASTPRGGAGTGELFF. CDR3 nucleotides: TGTGCCAGCACCCCACGTGGGGGCGCAGGTACCGGGGAGCTGTTTTTT.

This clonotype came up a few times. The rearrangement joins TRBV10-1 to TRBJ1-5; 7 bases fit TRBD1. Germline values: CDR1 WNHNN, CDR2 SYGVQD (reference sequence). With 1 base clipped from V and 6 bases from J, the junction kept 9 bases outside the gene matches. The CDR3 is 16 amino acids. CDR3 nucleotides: TGCGCCAGCAGTGAGTACAGGGGCAGGGGGTCTCAGCCCCAGCATTTT. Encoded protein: CASSEYRGRGSQPQHF.

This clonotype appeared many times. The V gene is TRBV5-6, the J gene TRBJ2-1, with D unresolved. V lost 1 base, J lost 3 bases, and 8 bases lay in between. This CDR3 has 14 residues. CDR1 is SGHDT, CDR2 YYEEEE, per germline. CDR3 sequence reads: CASSLWTDYNEQFF. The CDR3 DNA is TGTGCCAGCAGCTTGTGGACGGACTACAATGAGCAGTTCTTC.

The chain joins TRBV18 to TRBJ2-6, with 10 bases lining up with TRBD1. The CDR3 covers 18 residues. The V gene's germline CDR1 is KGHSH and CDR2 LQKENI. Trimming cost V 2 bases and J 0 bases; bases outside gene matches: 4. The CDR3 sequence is CASSPRDRGNSGANVLTF. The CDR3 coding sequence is TGTGCCAGCTCACCAAGGGACAGGGGAAACTCTGGGGCCAACGTCCTGACTTTC.

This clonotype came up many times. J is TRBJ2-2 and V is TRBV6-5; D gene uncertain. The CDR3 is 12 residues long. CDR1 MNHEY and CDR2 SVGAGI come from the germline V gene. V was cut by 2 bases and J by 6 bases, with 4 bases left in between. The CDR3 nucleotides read TGTGCCAGCAGTTACCGGGCCGGGGAGCTGTTTTTT. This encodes CASSYRAGELFF.

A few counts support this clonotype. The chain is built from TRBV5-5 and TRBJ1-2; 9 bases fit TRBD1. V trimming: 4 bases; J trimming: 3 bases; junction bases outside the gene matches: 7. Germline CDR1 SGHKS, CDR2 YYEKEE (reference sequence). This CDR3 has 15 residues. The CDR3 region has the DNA TGTGCCAGCAGCCTCGAGACAGGGGGGCACTATGGCTACACCTTC. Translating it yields CASSLETGGHYGYTF. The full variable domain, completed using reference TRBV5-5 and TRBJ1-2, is DAGVTQSPTHLIKTRGQQVTLRCSPISGHKSVSWYQQVLGQGPQFIFQYYEKEERGRGNFPDRFSARQFPNYSSELNVNALLLGDSALYLCASSLETGGHYGYTFGSGTRLTVV.

The CDR3 bases are TGTGCCAGCAGCCCGACAGGGGGCTTCTCCGTCGAGCAGTACGTC. Translation: CASSPTGGFSVEQYV. The chain uses TRBV7-2 and TRBJ2-7; TRBD1 matches at 10 bases. Germline V gene data show CDR1 as SGHTA and CDR2 as FQGNSA. This CDR3 is built from 15 residues. The V gene end was trimmed by 5 bases and the J gene end by 6 bases; junction bases not matched to a gene: 10.

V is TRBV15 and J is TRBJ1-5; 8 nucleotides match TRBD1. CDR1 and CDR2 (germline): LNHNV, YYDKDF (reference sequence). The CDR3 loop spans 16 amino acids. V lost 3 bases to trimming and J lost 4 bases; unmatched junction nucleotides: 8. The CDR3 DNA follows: TGTGCCACCAGCAGGACCGGGACAGGACCAAATCAGCCCCAGCATTTT. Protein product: CATSRTGTGPNQPQHF. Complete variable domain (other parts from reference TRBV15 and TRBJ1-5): DAMVIQNPRYQVTQFGKPVTLSCSQTLNHNVMYWYQQKSSQAPKLLFHYYDKDFNNEADTPDNFQSRRPNTSFCFLDIRSPGLGDTAMYLCATSRTGTGPNQPQHFGDGTRLSIL.

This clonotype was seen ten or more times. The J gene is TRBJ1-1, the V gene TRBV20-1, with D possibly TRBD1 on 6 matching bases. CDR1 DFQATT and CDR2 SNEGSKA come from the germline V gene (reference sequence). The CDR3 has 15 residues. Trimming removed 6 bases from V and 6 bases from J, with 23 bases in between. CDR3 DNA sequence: TGCAGTGCCACCGTGCCGGGACAAAAAATATCTGAAGCTTTCTTT. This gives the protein CSATVPGQKISEAFF.

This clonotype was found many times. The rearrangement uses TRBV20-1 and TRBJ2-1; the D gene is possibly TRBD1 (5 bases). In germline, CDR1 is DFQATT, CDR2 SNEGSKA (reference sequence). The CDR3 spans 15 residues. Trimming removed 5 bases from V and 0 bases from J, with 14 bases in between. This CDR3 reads CSASDTQRSYNEQFF. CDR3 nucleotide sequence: TGCAGTGCTTCGGACACTCAGCGCTCCTACAATGAGCAGTTCTTC.

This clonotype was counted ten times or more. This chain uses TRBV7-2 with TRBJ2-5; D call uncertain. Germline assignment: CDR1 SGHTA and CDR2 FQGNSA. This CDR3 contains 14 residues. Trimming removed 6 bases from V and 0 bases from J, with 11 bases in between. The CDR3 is CASSPRVYQETQYF. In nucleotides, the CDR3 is TGTGCCAGCAGTCCCCGAGTGTACCAAGAGACCCAGTACTTC.

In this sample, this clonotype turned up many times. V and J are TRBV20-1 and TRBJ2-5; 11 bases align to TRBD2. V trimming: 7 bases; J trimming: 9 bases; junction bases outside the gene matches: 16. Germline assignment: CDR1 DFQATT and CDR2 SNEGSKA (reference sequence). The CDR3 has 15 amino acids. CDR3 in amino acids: CSGSSGTSGPRAQYF. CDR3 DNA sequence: TGCAGTGGATCTTCCGGGACTAGCGGTCCGAGGGCCCAGTACTTC.

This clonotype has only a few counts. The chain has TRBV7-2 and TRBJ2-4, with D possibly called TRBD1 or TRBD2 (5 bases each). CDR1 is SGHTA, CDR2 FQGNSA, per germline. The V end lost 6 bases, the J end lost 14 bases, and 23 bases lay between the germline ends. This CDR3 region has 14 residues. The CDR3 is CASRSTLSGAQEYF. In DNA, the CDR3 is TGTGCCAGCAGGTCAACCTTGTCCGGGGCGCAAGAGTACTTC.

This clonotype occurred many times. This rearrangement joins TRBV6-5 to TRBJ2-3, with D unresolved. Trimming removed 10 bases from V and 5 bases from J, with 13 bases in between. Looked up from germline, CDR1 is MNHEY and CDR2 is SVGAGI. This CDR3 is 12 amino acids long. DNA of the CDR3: TGTGCCACCCCCGCCTCGGGAGATACGCAGTATTTT. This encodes CATPASGDTQYF.

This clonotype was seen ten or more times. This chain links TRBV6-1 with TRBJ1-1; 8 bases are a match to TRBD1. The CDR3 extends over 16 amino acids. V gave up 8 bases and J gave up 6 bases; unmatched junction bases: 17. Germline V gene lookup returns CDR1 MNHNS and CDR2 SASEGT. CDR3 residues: CASASRQDRASAEAFF. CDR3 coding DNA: TGTGCCAGCGCTAGCCGTCAGGACAGGGCCTCGGCTGAAGCTTTCTTT.

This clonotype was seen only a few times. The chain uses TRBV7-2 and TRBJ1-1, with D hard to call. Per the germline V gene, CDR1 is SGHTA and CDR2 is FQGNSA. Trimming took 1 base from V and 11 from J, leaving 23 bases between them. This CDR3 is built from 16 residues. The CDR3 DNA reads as TGTGCCAGCAGCTTAGAAGCCGGTGTGCCGGGAATAAAGGCTTTCTTT. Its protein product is CASSLEAGVPGIKAFF.

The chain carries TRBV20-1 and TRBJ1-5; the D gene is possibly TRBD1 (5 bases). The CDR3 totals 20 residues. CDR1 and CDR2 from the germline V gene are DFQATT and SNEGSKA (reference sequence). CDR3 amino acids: CSVPGQGPTIPLYSNQPQHF. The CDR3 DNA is TGCAGCGTCCCAGGGCAGGGTCCCACCATACCCCTATATAGCAATCAGCCCCAGCATTTT.

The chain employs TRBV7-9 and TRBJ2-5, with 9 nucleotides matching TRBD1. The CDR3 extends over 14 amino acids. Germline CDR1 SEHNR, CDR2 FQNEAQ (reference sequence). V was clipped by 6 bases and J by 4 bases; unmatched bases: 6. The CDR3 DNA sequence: TGTGCCAGCAGTACAGGGGGCAAGGGAGAGACCCAGTACTTC. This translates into CASSTGGKGETQYF.

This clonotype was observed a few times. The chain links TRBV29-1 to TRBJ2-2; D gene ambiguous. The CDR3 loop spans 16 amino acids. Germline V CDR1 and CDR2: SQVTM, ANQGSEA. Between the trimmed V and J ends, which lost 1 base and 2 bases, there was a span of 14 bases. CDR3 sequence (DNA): TGCAGCGTTGAAGGTCCAAGGGTGGAAAACACCGGGGAGCTGTTTTTT. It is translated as CSVEGPRVENTGELFF.

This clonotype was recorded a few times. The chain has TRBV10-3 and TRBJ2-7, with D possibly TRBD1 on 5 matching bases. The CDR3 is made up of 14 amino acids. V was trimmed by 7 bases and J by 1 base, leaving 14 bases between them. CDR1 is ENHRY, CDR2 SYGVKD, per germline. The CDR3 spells CAINDRRASYEQYF. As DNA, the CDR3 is TGTGCCATCAACGACAGAAGGGCATCCTACGAGCAGTACTTC.

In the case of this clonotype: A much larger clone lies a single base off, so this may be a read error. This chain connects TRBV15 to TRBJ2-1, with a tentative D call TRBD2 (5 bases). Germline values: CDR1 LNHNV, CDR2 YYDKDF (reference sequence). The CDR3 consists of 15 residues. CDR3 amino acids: CAASRDRGVYNEQFF. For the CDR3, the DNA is TGTGCCGCCAGCAGAGATCGGGGAGTCTACAATGAGCAGTTCTTC.

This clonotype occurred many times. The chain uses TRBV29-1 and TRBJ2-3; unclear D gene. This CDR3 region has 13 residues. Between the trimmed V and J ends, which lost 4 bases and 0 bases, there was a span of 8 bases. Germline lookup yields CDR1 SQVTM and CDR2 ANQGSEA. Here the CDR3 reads CSVGVTSTDTQYF. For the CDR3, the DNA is TGCAGCGTTGGAGTCACTAGCACAGATACGCAGTATTTT.

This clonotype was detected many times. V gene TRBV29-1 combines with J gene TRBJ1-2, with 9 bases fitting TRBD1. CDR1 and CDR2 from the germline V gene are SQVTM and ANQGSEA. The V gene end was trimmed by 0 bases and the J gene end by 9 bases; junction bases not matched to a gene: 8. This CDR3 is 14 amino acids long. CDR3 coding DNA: TGCAGCGTTGAAGAAGGAATACAGGGGGCTCGCTACACCTTC. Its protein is CSVEEGIQGARYTF.

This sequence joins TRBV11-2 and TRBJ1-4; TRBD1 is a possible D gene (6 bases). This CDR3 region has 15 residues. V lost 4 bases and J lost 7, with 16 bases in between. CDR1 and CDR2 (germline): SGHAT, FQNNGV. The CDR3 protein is CASSSEGVPREKLFF. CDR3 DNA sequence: TGTGCCAGCAGCTCAGAGGGGGTACCCCGTGAAAAACTGTTTTTT.

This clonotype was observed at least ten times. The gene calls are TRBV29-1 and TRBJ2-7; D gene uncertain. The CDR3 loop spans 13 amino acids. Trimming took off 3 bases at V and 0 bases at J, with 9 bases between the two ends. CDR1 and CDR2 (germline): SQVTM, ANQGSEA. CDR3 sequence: CSVEDRGSYEQYF. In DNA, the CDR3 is TGCAGCGTTGAGGACCGAGGCTCCTACGAGCAGTACTTC.

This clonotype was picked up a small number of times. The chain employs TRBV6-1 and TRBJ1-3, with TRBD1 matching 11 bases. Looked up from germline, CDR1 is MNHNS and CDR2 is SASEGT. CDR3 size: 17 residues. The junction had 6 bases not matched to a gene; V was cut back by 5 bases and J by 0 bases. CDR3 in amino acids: CASSRDRGASSGNTIYF. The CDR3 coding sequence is TGTGCCAGCAGTAGGGACAGGGGGGCAAGCTCTGGAAACACCATATATTTT.

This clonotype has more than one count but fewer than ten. CDR3 region: CAISEWGDSNQPQHF. As DNA, the CDR3 is TGTGCCATCAGTGAGTGGGGGGACAGCAATCAGCCCCAGCATTTT. The V and J genes are TRBV10-3 and TRBJ1-5; TRBD1 might be the D (5 bases). The CDR3 is 15 residues long. The V gene's germline CDR1 is ENHRY and CDR2 SYGVKD. The V end lost 1 base, the J end lost 1 base, and 8 bases lay between the germline ends.